This T cell receptor (beta chain) originates from a study of cytomegalovirus exposure and HLA in healthy donors. In the study overall: The 550 to 800 first-cohort repertoires and the 95 to 150 validation repertoires shared the same platform, a later analysis reported. General study findings and limits: A few CMV-associated chains proved CMV antigen-specific in vitro. The study recorded more than 150 TCR beta chains that were cytomegalovirus-associated. For cytomegalovirus status, the classifier reportedly gave diagnoses with high specificity and sensitivity.

As regards this clone: Its antigen is still unknown.

The CDR3 is 15 amino acids. Trimming removed 4 bases from V and 7 bases from J; junction bases left unmatched: 10. CDR1 and CDR2 from the germline V gene are SGDLS and YYNGEE. Measured with immunoSEQ multiplex PCR; TCRdb has only the in-frame clones, and not every one. This table has over 60,000 clones, approximately 96% appearing once. The chain combines TRBV9 with TRBJ2-2, with TRBD2 matching 7 bases. Sequencing was performed on PBMCs. This clonotype was obtained from a man between 18 and 35 years old in good health and CMV-seronegative. The CDR3 coding sequence is TGTGCCAGCAGCCCCTCGGGACTATCAATCGGGGAGCTGTTTTTT. Translation gives CASSPSGLSIGELFF.